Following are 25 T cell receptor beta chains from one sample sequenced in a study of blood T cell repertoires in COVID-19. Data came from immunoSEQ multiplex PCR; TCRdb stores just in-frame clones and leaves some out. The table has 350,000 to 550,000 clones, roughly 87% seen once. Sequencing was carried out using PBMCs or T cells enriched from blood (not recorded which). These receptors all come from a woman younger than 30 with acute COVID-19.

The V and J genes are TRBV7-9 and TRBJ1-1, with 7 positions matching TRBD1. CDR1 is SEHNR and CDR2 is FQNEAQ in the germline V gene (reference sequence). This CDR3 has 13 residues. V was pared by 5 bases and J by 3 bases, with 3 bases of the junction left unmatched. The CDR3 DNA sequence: TGTGCCAGCAGCCTAGACAGGGACACTGAAGCTTTCTTT. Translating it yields CASSLDRDTEAFF.

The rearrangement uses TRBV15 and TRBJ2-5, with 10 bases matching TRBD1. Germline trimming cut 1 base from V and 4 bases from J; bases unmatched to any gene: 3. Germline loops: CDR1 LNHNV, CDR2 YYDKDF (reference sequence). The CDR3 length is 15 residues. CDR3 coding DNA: TGTGCCACCAGCAGAGGACAGGGGGCTGGAGAGACCCAGTACTTC. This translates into CATSRGQGAGETQYF.

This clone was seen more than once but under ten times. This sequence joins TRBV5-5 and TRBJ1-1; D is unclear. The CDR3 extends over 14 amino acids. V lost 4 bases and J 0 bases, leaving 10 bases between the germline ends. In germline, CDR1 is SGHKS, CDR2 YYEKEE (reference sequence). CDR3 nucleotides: TGTGCCAGCAGCCGCGTCGACATGAACACTGAAGCTTTCTTT. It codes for CASSRVDMNTEAFF. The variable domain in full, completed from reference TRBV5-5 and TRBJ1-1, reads DAGVTQSPTHLIKTRGQQVTLRCSPISGHKSVSWYQQVLGQGPQFIFQYYEKEERGRGNFPDRFSARQFPNYSSELNVNALLLGDSALYLCASSRVDMNTEAFFGQGTRLTVV.

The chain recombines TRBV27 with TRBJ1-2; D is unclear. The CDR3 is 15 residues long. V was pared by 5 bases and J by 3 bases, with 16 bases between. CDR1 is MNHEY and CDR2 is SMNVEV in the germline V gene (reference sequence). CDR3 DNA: TGTGCCAGCAGTCTCACTTGGTCCCAGGACTATGGCTACACCTTC. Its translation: CASSLTWSQDYGYTF.

This CDR3 reads CAIGLGQGGTGELFF. The CDR3 DNA reads TGTGCCATCGGTCTAGGGCAGGGAGGTACCGGGGAGCTGTTTTTT. The rearrangement joins TRBV10-3 to TRBJ2-2; possible D gene TRBD2, 6 bases. The ends were cut back, 8 bases at V and 5 bases at J, with 18 bases in the middle. Germline V lookup: CDR1 ENHRY, CDR2 SYGVKD. The CDR3 length is 15 residues.

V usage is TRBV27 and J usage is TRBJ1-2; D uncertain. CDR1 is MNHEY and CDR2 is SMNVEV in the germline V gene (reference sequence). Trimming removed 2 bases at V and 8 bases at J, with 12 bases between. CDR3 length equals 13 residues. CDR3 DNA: TGTGCCAGCAGTTTAAGCAGCGTGCGGGGCTACACCTTC. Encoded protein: CASSLSSVRGYTF.

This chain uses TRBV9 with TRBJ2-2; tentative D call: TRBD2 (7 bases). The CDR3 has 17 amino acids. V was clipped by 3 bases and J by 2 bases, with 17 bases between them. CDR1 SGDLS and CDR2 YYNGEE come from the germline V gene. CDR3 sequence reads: CASSGRGAGRNTGELFF. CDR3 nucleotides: TGTGCCAGCAGCGGACGGGGGGCAGGGAGAAACACCGGGGAGCTGTTTTTT.

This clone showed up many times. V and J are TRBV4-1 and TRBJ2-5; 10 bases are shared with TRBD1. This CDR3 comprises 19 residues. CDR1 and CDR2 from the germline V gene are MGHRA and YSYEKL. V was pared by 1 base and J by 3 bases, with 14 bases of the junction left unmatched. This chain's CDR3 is CASSQVGTGAGRLKETQYF. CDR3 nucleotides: TGCGCCAGCAGCCAAGTTGGGACAGGGGCCGGGAGACTGAAAGAGACCCAGTACTTC.

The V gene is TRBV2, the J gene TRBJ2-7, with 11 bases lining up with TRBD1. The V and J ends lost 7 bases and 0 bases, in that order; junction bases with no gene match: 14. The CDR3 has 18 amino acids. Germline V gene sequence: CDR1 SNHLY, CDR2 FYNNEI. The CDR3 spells CASKGGVKGQGVSYEQYF. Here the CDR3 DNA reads TGTGCCAGCAAAGGTGGCGTTAAGGGACAGGGGGTCTCCTACGAGCAGTACTTC. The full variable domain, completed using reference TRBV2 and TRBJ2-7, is EPEVTQTPSHQVTQMGQEVILRCVPISNHLYFYWYRQILGQKVEFLVSFYNNEISEKSEIFDDQFSVERPDGSNFTLKIRSTKLEDSAMYFCASKGGVKGQGVSYEQYFGPGTRLTVT.

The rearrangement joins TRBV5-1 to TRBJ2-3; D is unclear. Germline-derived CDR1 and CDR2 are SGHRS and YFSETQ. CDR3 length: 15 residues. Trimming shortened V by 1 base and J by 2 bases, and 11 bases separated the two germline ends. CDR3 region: CASSLSPGTTDTQYF. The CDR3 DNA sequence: TGCGCCAGCAGCTTGTCCCCGGGTACCACAGATACGCAGTATTTT.

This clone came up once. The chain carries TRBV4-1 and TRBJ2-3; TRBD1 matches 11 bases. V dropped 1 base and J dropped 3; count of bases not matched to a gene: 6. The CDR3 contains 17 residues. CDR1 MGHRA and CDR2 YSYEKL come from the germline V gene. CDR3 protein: CASSQVGRDRGTDTQYF. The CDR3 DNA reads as TGCGCCAGCAGCCAAGTAGGCCGGGACAGGGGGACAGATACGCAGTATTTT.

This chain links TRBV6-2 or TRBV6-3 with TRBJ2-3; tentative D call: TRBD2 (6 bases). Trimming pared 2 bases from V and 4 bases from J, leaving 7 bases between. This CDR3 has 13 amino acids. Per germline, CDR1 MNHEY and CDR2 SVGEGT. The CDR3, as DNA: TGTGCCAGCAGTTACGAGCGGGCAGATACGCAGTATTTT. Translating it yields CASSYERADTQYF.

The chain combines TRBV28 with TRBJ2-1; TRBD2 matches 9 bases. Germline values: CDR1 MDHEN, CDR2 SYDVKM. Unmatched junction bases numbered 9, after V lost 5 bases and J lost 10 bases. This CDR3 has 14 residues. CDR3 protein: CASSPTIAGAEQFF. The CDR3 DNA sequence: TGTGCCAGCAGTCCCACTATAGCGGGAGCAGAGCAGTTCTTC.

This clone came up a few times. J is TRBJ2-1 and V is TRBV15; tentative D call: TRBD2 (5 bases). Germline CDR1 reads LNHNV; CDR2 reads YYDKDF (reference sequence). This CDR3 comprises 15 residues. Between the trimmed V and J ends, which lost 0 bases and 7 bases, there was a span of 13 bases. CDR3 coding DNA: TGTGCCACCAGCAGAGATCTTGGGGAGATAAATGAGCAGTTCTTC. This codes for CATSRDLGEINEQFF. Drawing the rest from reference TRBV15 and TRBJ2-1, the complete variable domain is DAMVIQNPRYQVTQFGKPVTLSCSQTLNHNVMYWYQQKSSQAPKLLFHYYDKDFNNEADTPDNFQSRRPNTSFCFLDIRSPGLGDTAMYLCATSRDLGEINEQFFGPGTRLTVL.

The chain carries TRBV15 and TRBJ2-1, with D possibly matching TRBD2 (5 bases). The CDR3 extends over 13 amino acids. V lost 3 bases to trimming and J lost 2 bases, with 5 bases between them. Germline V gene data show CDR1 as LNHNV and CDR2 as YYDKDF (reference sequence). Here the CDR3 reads CATSRGAYNEQFF. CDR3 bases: TGTGCCACCAGCAGGGGAGCCTACAATGAGCAGTTCTTC.

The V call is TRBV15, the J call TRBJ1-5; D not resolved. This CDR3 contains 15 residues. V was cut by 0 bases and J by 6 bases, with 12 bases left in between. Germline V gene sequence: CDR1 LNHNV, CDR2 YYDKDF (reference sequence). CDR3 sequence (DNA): TGTGCCACCAGCAGAGATCGGGGAATGGGTCAGCCCCAGCATTTT. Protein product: CATSRDRGMGQPQHF.

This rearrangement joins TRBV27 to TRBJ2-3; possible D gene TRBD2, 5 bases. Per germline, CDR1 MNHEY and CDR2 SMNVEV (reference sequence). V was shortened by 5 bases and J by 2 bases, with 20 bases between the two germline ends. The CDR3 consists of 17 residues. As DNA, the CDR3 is TGTGCCAGCAGTCCACTTGGGCTAGCTCCCTTCACAGATACGCAGTATTTT. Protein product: CASSPLGLAPFTDTQYF.

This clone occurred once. CDR3: CASSGTVYEQYF. CDR3 DNA: TGCGCCAGCAGTGGGACTGTCTACGAGCAGTACTTC. This chain links TRBV10-2 with TRBJ2-7, with D perhaps TRBD2 (5 bases). This CDR3 has 12 amino acids. Trimming shortened V by 4 bases and J by 3 bases, and 7 bases separated the two germline ends. The germline CDR1 and CDR2 sequences are WSHSY and SAAADI.

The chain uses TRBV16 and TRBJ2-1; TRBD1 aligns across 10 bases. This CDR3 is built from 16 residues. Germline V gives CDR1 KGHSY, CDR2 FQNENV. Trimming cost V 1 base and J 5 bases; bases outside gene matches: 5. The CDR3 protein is CASSQFDRGRNNEQFF. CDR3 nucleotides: TGTGCCAGCAGCCAATTTGACAGGGGGCGGAACAATGAGCAGTTCTTC.

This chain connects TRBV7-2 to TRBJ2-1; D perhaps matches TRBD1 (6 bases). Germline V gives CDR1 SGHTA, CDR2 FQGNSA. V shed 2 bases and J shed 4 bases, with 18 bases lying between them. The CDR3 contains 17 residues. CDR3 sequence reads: CASSLFSGDTFYNEQFF. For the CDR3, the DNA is TGTGCCAGCAGCTTATTTAGTGGGGACACATTTTACAATGAGCAGTTCTTC.

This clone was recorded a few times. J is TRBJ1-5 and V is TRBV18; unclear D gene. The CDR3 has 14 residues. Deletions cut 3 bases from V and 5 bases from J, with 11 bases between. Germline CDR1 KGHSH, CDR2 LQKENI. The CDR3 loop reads CASSPAGVYQPQHF. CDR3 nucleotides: TGTGCCAGCTCACCCGCGGGCGTATATCAGCCCCAGCATTTT. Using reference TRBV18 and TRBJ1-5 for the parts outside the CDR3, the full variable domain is NAGVMQNPRHLVRRRGQEARLRCSPMKGHSHVYWYRQLPEEGLKFMVYLQKENIIDESGMPKERFSAEFPKEGPSILRIQQVVRGDSAAYFCASSPAGVYQPQHFGDGTRLSIL.

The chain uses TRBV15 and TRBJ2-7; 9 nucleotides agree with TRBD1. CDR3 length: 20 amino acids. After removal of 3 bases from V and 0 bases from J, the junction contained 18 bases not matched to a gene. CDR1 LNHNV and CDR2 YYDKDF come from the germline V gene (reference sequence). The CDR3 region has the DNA TGTGCCACCAGCAGGCTAAAGGGACAGGGTGATCTAGCGTCCTCCTACGAGCAGTACTTC. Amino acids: CATSRLKGQGDLASSYEQYF.

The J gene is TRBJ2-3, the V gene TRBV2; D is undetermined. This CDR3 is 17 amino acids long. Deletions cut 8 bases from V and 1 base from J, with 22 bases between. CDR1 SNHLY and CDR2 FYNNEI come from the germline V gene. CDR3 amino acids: CASLRNLIVRGTDTQYF. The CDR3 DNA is TGTGCCAGCCTTCGAAATTTGATAGTTCGGGGCACAGATACGCAGTATTTT.

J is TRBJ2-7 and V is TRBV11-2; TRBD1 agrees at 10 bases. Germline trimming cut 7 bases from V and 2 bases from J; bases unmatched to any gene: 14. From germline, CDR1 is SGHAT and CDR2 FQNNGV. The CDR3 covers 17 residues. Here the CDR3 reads CASTLGKGQGSPYEQYF. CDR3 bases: TGTGCCAGCACCCTAGGAAAGGGACAGGGGTCACCCTACGAGCAGTACTTC.

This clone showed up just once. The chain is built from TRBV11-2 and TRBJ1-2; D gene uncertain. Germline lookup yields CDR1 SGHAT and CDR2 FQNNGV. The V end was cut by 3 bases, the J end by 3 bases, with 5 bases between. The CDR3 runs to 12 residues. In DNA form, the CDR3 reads TGTGCCAGCAGCTTCCTCGACTATGGCTACACCTTC. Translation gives CASSFLDYGYTF. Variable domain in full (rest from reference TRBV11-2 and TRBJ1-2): EAGVAQSPRYKIIEKRQSVAFWCNPISGHATLYWYQQILGQGPKLLIQFQNNGVVDDSQLPKDRFSAERLKGVDSTLKIQPAKLEDSAVYLCASSFLDYGYTFGSGTRLTVV.